This entry features one T cell receptor beta chain sequence. Its antigen is not identified. This specimen comes from a study of vaccination and CD4 T cells after COVID-19. Study-wide results and limits: The median proportion of reactive clones detected only post-vaccination in convalescent patients was approximately 90%.

Sequencing of cultured CD4+ T cell DNA used the Oncomine TCR Beta short-read assay. TCRdb re-derived calls from the PCR reads in MiXCR, one entry per CDR3 protein. The profile shows 20,000 to 25,000 distinct CDR3 sequences, about 64% of them singletons. CDR3 length: 16 amino acids. The trim removed 6 bases at V and 6 bases at J, leaving 13 bases unmatched. The germline CDR1 and CDR2 sequences are MGHDK and SYGVNS. The sample's treatment: 10-day PBMC culture with coronavirus spike peptide pools or control peptides (ViraFEST assay). Negative selection enriched CD4+ T cells from cultures at less than 11 days.

Sequences were derived from CD4+ T cells from blood, cultured in vitro, sampled after SARS-CoV-2 vaccination. This receptor was obtained from a human donor who received a COVID-19 vaccine. The rearrangement links TRBV25-1 to TRBJ1-5; the match to TRBD1 covers 8 bases. CDR3: CASSANRQGRGQPQHF. CDR3 nucleotides: TGTGCCAGCAGCGCAAACCGACAGGGGAGGGGTCAGCCCCAGCATTTT.